Here is one T cell receptor (beta chain) with its context. Its antigen is unidentified. These data are taken from a study of cytomegalovirus exposure and HLA in healthy donors. About the research overall: For the roughly 400 genotyped donors, around 76% fell within the Caucasian-associated ancestry cluster.

In the PCR, 60 Vbeta and 13 Jbeta primers were used. Produced via immunoSEQ multiplex PCR; TCRdb's table is partial and in-frame only. The sample records around 130,000 clones, 60% to 85% being singletons. Germline values: CDR1 LNHDA, CDR2 SQIVND (reference sequence). Between the trimmed V and J ends, which lost 4 bases and 2 bases, there was a span of 12 bases. The CDR3 has 15 residues. Notes on the study in general: 150 or so TCR beta chains were listed as cytomegalovirus-associated. Most TCR sequences were rare, but some public TCRs occurred in many donors.

Sequences were obtained from PBMCs. The chain is built from TRBV19 and TRBJ1-5; a weak D match, TRBD1 (6 bases). This sequence originates from a woman in her thirties or forties in good health and CMV-seropositive. For the CDR3, the DNA is TGTGCCAGTAGTACGGGGGGCGTAGGCAATCAGCCCCAGCATTTT. It specifies CASSTGGVGNQPQHF.